This is a list of T cell receptor beta chains from one sample in a study of tumor-infiltrating lymphocytes in primary liver carcinoma. TCRdb re-derived calls from the multiplex PCR reads in MiXCR, one entry per CDR3 protein. The sample holds 95,000 to 100,000 distinct CDR3 sequences; around two thirds are singletons and the top ten take more than 10%. Sequencing used liver tumor tissue from sampling region 2. These receptors originate from a woman aged 55-69 years with primary liver carcinoma and hepatitis B virus infection. Each CDR3 is given with its conserved first and last residue. The order of the fields is clone size, D gene, J gene, V gene, CDR3 DNA, CDR3 protein. A D gene is named only where the DNA matches it firmly. Size values are once, few and many counts, or a class for expanded clones, and some rows have none.

NA	NA	TRBJ2-5	TRBV6-5	TGTGCCAGCAGCGAGGAGAGGGGCCTTTGGCCTCCATACTTC	CASSEERGLWPPYF
NA	NA	TRBJ1-5	TRBV11-2	TGTGCCAGCAGCGTCCGGGTTGGAGGAGATCAGCCCCAACATTTT	CASSVRVGGDQPQHF
NA	NA	TRBJ1-1	TRBV11-2	TGTGCCAGCAACCATAAACAGGCTGAAGCTTTCTTT	CASNHKQAEAFF
many	NA	TRBJ2-1	TRBV7-9	TGTGCCAGCAGCTTAGGGAGCGGCGCAGTAGATGAGCAGTTCTTC	CASSLGSGAVDEQFF
once	TRBD1	TRBJ1-1	TRBV29-1	TGCAGCGTTTACCAAAGCGGGACAGGGAACACTGAAGCTTTCTTT	CSVYQSGTGNTEAFF
many	NA	TRBJ2-7	TRBV29-1	TGCAGCGTTGGTGGGAGGCCCCACTACGAGCAGTACTTC	CSVGGRPHYEQYF
once	NA	TRBJ1-1	TRBV6-5	TGTGTCAGTAGTTACTATCGGAGCACTGAAGCTTTCTTT	CVSSYYRSTEAFF
NA	NA	TRBJ2-3	TRBV5-1	TGCGCCAGCAGCTTATCCGGACAGACTAGGATAGATACGCAGTATTTT	CASSLSGQTRIDTQYF
many	NA	TRBJ2-7	TRBV7-3	TGTGCCAGCAGCCCCGCCCCAGGGGTATACGAGCAGTACTTC	CASSPAPGVYEQYF
NA	TRBD2	TRBJ2-1	TRBV9	TGTGCCAGCAGCGTAGGGACGGGACTAAACTACAATGGGCAGTTCTTC	CASSVGTGLNYNGQFF
many	NA	TRBJ2-7	TRBV4-2	TGTGCCAGCAGCCAAGATGGGGATAGTTACGAGCAGTACTTC	CASSQDGDSYEQYF
many	TRBD2	TRBJ2-2	TRBV6-2/TRBV6-3	TGTGCCAGCAGTTACGGGACTAGCAGGAGGACCGGGGAGCTGTTTTTT	CASSYGTSRRTGELFF
NA	NA	TRBJ1-1	TRBV6-5	TGTGTCAGCAGTTACGTATTGGCGGGGAACACTGAAGCTTTCTTT	CVSSYVLAGNTEAFF
once	NA	TRBJ2-4	TRBV28	TGTGCCAGCAGTATCCAGGGGTCGATCAAAAACATTCAGTACTTC	CASSIQGSIKNIQYF
NA	NA	TRBJ2-5	TRBV29-1	TGCGGAGGGAAAGGGGTCGAGACCCAGTACTTC	CGGKGVETQYF